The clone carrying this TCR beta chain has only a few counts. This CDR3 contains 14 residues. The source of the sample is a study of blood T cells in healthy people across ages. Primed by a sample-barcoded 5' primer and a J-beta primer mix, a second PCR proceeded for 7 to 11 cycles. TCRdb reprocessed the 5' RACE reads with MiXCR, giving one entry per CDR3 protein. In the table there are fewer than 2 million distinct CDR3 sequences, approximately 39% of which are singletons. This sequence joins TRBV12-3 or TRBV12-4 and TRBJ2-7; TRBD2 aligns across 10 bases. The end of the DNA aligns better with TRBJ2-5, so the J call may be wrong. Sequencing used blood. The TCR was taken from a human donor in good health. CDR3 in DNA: TGTGCCAGCAGTTCCCTGACTAGCGGGGAGACCCAGTACTTC. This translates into CASSSLTSGETQYF.